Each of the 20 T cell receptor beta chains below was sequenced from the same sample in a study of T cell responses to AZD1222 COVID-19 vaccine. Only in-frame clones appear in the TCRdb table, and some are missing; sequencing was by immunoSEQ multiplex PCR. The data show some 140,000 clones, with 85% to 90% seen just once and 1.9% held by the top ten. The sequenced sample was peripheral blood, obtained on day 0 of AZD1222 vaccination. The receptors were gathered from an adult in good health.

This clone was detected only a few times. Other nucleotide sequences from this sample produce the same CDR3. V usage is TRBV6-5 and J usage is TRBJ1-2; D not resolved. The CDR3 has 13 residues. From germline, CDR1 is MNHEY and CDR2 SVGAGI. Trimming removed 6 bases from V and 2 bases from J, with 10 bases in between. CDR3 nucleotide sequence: TGTGCCAGCAGAACCGATCAGAACTATGGCTACACCTTC. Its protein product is CASRTDQNYGYTF.

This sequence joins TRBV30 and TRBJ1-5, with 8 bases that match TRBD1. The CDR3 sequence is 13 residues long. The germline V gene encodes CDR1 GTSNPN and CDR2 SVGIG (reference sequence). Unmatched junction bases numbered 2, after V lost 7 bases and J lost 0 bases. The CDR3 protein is CALGQGSNQPQHF. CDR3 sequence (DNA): TGTGCCTTAGGACAGGGTAGCAATCAGCCCCAGCATTTT.

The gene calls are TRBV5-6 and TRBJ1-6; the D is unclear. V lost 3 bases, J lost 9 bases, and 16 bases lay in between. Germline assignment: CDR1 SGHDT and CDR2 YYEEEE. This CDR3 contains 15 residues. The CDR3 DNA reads TGTGCCAGCAGCTCCCAGGTCCGAAGAGGTTCACCCCTCCACTTT. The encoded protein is CASSSQVRRGSPLHF.

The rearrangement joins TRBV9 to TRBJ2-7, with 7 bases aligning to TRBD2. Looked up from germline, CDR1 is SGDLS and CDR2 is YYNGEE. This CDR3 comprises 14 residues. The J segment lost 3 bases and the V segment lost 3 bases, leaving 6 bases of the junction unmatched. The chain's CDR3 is CASSEGLVGYEQYF. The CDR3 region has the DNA TGTGCCAGCAGCGAAGGACTAGTGGGCTACGAGCAGTACTTC.

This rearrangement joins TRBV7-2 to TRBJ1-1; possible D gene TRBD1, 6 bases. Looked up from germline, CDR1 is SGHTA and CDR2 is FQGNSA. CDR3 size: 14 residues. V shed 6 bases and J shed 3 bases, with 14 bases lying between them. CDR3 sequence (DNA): TGTGCCAGCAGAGAGGGGGTTGTCGACACTGAAGCTTTCTTT. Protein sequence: CASREGVVDTEAFF.

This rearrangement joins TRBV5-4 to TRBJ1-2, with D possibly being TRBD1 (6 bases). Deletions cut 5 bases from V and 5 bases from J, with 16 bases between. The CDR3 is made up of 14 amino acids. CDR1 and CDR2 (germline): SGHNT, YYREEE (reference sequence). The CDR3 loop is CASRNRTVPYGYTF. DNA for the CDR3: TGTGCCAGCAGGAATAGGACAGTACCGTATGGCTACACCTTC.

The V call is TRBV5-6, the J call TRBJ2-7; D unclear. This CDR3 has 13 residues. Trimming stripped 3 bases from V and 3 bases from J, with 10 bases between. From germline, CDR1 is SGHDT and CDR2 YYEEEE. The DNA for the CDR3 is TGTGCCAGCAGCTCAGAGGTGGTCTACGAGCAGTACTTC. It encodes CASSSEVVYEQYF.

In DNA form, the CDR3 reads TGTGCCAGCAGCCCTAGGGACAGCCTAGGGGAAAAACTGTTTTTT. The encoded protein is CASSPRDSLGEKLFF. This chain uses TRBV9 with TRBJ1-4, with 7 nucleotides matching TRBD1. The germline V gene has CDR1 SGDLS and CDR2 YYNGEE. This CDR3 is 15 amino acids long. V gave up 4 bases and J gave up 8 bases; unmatched junction bases: 11. Looking up the rest from reference TRBV9 and TRBJ1-4 gives the full variable domain: DSGVTQTPKHLITATGQRVTLRCSPRSGDLSVYWYQQSLDQGLQFLIQYYNGEERAKGNILERFSAQQFPDLHSELNLSSLELGDSALYFCASSPRDSLGEKLFFGSGTQLSVL.

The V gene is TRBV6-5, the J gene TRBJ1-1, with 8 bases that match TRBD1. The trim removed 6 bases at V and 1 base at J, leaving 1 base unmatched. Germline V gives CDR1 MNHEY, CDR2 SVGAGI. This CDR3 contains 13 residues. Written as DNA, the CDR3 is TGTGCCAGCAGGACAGGGGAGAACACTGAAGCTTTCTTT. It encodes CASRTGENTEAFF.

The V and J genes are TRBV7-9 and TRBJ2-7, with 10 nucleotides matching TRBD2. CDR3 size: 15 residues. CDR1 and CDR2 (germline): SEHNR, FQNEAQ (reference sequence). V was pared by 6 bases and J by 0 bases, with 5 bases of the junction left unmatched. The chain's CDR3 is CASRPTSGVSYEQYF. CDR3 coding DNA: TGTGCCAGCAGACCAACTAGCGGGGTCTCCTACGAGCAGTACTTC.

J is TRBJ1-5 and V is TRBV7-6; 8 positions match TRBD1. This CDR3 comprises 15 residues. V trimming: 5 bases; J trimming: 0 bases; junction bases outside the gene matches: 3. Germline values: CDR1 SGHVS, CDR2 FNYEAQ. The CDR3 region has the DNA TGTGCCAGCAGCATAGACAGGGGTAGCAATCAGCCCCAGCATTTT. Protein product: CASSIDRGSNQPQHF.

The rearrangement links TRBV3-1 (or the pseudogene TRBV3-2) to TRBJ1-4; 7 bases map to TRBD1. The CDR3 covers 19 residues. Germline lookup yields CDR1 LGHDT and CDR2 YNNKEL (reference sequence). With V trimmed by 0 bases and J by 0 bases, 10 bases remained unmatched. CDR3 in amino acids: CASSQDPGTVSATNEKLFF. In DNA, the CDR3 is TGTGCCAGCAGCCAAGACCCCGGGACAGTGTCTGCAACTAATGAAAAACTGTTTTTT.

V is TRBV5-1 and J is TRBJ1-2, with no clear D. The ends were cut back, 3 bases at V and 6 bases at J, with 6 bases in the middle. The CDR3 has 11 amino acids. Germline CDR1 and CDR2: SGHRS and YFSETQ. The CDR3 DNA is TGCGCCAGCAGCTCGTCCAATGGCTACACCTTC. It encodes CASSSSNGYTF.

DNA for the CDR3: TGTGCCAGCAGCGCTGGCCATAAGGACGGTGAGCAGTTCTTC. Encoded protein: CASSAGHKDGEQFF. The J gene is TRBJ2-1, the V gene TRBV11-2, with no clear D. V gave up 5 bases and J gave up 9 bases, with 17 bases separating them. Germline assignment: CDR1 SGHAT and CDR2 FQNNGV. CDR3 length equals 14 residues.

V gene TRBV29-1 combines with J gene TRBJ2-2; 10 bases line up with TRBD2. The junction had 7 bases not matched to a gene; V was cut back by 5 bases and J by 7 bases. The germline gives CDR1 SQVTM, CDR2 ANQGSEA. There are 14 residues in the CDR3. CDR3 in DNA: TGCAGCGTTAAAGCGGGAGGGCGTAACGGGGAGCTGTTTTTT. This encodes CSVKAGGRNGELFF.

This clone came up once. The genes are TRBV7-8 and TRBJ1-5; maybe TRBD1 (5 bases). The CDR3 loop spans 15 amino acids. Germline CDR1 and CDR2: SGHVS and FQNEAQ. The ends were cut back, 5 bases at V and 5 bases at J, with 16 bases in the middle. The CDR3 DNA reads TGTGCCAGCAGCACAGCCCGGCCGGGACATCAGCCCCAGCATTTT. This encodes CASSTARPGHQPQHF.

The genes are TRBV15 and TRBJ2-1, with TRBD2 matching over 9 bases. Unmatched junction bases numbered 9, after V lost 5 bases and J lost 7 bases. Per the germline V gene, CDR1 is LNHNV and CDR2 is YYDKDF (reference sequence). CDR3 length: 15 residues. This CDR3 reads CATSPSGLAVNEQFF. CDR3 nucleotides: TGTGCCACCAGCCCATCGGGACTAGCAGTAAATGAGCAGTTCTTC.

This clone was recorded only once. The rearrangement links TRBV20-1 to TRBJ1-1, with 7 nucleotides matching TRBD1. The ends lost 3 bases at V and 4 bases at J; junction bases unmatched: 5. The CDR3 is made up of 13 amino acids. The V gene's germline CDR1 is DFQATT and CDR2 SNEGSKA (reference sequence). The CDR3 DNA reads TGCAGTGCTAGTGACAGGGCGAGCACTGAAGCTTTCTTT. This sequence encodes CSASDRASTEAFF.

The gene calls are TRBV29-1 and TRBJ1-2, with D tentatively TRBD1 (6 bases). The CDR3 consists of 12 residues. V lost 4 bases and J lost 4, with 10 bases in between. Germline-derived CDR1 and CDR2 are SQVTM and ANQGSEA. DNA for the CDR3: TGCAGCGTTGTAGGGGGGGGCTATGGCTACACCTTC. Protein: CSVVGGGYGYTF.

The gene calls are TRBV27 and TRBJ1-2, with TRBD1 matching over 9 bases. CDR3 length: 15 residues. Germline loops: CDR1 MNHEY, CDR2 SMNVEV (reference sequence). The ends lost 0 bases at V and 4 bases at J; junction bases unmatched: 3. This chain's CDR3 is CASSLSPGQGYGYTF. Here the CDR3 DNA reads TGTGCCAGCAGTTTATCTCCGGGACAGGGCTATGGCTACACCTTC.